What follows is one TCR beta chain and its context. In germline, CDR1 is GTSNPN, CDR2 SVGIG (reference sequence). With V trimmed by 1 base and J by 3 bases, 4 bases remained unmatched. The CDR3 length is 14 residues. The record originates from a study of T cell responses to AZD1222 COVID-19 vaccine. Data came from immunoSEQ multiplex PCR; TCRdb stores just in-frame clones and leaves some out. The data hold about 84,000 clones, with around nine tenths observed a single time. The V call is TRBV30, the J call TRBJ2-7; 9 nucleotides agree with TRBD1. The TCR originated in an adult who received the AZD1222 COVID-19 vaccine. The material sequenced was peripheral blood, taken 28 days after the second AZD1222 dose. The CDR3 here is CAWSEGTGNYEQYF. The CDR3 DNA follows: TGTGCCTGGAGTGAGGGGACAGGGAACTACGAGCAGTACTTC.